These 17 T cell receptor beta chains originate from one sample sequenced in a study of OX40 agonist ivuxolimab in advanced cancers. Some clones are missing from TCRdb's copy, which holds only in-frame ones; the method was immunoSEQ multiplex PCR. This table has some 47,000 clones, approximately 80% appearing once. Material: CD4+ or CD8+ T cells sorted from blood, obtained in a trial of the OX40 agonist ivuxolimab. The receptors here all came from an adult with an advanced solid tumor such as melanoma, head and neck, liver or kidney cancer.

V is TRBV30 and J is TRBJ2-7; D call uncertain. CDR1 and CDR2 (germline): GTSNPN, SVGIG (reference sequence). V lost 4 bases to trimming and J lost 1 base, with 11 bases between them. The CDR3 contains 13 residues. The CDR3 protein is CAWTRTDSYEQYF. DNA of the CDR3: TGTGCCTGGACTAGGACGGATTCCTACGAGCAGTACTTC.

The CDR3 here is CASEPSGSGPQYF. CDR3 DNA: TGTGCCAGCGAACCTAGCGGGAGCGGACCGCAGTATTTT. This sequence joins TRBV9 and TRBJ2-3, with 10 bases identical to TRBD2. The CDR3 runs 13 residues. V was pared by 7 bases and J by 10 bases, with 9 bases of the junction left unmatched. Looked up from germline, CDR1 is SGDLS and CDR2 is YYNGEE.

CDR3 residues: CASSLGTVGEQYF. The CDR3 coding sequence is TGTGCCAGCAGCTTAGGGACAGTAGGCGAGCAGTACTTC. The chain employs TRBV7-2 and TRBJ2-5; D perhaps matches TRBD1 (6 bases). The DNA end favors TRBJ2-7, so the J call may be wrong. Germline V gene lookup returns CDR1 SGHTA and CDR2 FQGNSA. The CDR3 extends over 13 amino acids.

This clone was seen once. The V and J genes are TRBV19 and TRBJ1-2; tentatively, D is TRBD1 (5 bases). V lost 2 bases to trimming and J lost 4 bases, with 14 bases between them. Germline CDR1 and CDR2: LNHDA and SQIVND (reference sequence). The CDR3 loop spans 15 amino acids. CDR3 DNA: TGTGCCAGTAGTATACTTACCGCAAGGGGCTATGGCTACACCTTC. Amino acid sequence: CASSILTARGYGYTF. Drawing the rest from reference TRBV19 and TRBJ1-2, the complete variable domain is DGGITQSPKYLFRKEGQNVTLSCEQNLNHDAMYWYRQDPGQGLRLIYYSQIVNDFQKGDIAEGYSVSREKKESFPLTVTSAQKNPTAFYLCASSILTARGYGYTFGSGTRLTVV.

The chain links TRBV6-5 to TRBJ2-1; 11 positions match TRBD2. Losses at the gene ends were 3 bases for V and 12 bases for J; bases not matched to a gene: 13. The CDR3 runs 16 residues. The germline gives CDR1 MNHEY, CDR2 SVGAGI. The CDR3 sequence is CASSYTGTSGLSRQFF. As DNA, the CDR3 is TGTGCCAGCAGTTATACCGGGACTAGCGGACTAAGCAGGCAGTTCTTC.

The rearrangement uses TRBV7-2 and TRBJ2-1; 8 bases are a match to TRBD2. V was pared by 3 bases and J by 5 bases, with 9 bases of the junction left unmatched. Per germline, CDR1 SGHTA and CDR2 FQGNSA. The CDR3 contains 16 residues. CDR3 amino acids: CASSFQSGRGDNEQFF. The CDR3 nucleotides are TGTGCCAGCAGCTTCCAAAGCGGGAGAGGAGACAATGAGCAGTTCTTC.

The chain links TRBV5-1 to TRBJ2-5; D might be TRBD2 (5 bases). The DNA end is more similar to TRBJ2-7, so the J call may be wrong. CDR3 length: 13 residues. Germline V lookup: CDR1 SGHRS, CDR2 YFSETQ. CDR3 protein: CASSLIGSYEQYF. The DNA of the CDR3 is TGCGCCAGCAGCTTGATTGGGAGCTACGAGCAGTACTTC.

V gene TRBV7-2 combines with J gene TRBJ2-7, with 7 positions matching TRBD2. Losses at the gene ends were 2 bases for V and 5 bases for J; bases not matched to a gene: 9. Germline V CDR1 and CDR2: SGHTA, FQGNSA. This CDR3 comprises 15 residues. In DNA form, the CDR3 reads TGTGCCAGCAGCTTAAATGGGGGGGGAATGGACGAGCAGTACTTC. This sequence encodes CASSLNGGGMDEQYF.

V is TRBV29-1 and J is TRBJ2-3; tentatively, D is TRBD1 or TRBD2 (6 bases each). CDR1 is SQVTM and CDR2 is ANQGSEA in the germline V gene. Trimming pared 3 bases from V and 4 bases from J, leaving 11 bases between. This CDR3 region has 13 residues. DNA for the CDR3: TGCAGCGTTGATGAGGGGGGAGCAGATACGCAGTATTTT. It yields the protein CSVDEGGADTQYF.

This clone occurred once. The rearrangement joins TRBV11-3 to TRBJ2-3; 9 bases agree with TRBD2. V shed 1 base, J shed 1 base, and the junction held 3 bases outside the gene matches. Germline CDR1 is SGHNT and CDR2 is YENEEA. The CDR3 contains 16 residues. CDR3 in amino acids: CASSLGVAGGTDTQYF. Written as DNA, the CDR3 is TGTGCCAGCAGCTTAGGGGTAGCGGGAGGCACAGATACGCAGTATTTT.

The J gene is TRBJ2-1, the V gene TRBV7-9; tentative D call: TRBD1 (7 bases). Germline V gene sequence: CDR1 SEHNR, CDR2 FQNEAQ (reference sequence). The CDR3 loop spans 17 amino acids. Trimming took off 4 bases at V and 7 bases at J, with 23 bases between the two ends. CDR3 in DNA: TGTGCCAGCAGCTCTCGCGGCAGGGGGGAACTTGTTAATGAGCAGTTCTTC. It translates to CASSSRGRGELVNEQFF. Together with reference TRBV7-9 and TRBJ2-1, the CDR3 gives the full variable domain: DTGVSQNPRHKITKRGQNVTFRCDPISEHNRLYWYRQTLGQGPEFLTYFQNEAQLEKSRLLSDRFSAERPKGSFSTLEIQRTEQGDSAMYLCASSSRGRGELVNEQFFGPGTRLTVL.

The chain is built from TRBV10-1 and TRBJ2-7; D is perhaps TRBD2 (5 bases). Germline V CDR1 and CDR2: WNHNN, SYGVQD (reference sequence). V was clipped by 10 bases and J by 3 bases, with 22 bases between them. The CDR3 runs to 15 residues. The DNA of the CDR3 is TGCGCCACCAAAAAGGACCGGGGATGGATCTACGAGCAGTACTTC. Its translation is CATKKDRGWIYEQYF.

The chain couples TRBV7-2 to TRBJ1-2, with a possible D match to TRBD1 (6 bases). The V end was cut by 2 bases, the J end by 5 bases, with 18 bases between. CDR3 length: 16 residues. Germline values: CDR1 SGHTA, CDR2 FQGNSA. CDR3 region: CASSLSRGGGSYGYTF. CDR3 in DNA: TGTGCCAGCAGCTTATCGAGGGGTGGGGGCTCGTATGGCTACACCTTC.

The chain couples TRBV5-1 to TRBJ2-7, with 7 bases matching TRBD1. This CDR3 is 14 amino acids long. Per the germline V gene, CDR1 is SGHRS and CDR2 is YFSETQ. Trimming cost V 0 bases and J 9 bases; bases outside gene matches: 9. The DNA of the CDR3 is TGCGCCAGCAGCTTGGCGGACAGGTCTGGGGGGCAGTACTTC. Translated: CASSLADRSGGQYF.

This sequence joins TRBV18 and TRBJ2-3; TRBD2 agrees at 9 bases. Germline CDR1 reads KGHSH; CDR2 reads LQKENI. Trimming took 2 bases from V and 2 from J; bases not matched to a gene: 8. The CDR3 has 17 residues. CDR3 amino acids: CASSPSGLASLTDTQYF. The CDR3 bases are TGTGCCAGCTCACCATCCGGACTAGCGTCCCTCACAGATACGCAGTATTTT.

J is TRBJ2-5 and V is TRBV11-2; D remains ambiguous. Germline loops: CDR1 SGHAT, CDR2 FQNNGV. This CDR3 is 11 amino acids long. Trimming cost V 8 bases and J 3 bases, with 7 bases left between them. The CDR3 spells CASAQEETQYF. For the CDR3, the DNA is TGTGCCAGCGCTCAGGAAGAGACCCAGTACTTC.

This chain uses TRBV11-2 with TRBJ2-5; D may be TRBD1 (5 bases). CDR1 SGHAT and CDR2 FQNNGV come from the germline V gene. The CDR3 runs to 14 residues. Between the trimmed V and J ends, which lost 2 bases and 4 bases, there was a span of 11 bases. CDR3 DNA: TGTGCCAGCAGCTTATGGCAGGGTGGAGAGACCCAGTACTTC. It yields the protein CASSLWQGGETQYF.